The source of this T cell receptor (beta chain) is a study of OX40 agonist ivuxolimab in advanced cancers. Exclusion applied to patients with autoimmune disease history or systemic immunosuppression. Some clones are missing from TCRdb's copy, which holds only in-frame ones; the method was immunoSEQ multiplex PCR. The sample includes 65,000 to 70,000 clones, about three quarters of them seen just once. The clonotype comes from an adult with an advanced solid tumor such as melanoma, head and neck, liver or kidney cancer. This sample comprised CD4+ or CD8+ T cells sorted from blood, obtained in a trial of the OX40 agonist ivuxolimab.

Here the CDR3 DNA reads TGTGCCAGAAGCAGGGCCGGGGGCTCTGGGGCCAACGTCCTGACTTTC. Protein product: CARSRAGGSGANVLTF. This sequence joins TRBV5-3 and TRBJ2-6, with D tentatively TRBD2 (6 bases). TRBV5-3 is an open reading frame whose function is uncertain. Trimming took off 4 bases at V and 0 bases at J, with 11 bases between the two ends. The CDR3 consists of 16 residues.